This T cell receptor (beta chain) was captured in a study of cytomegalovirus exposure and HLA in healthy donors (dated by TCRdb to about 2017). About the investigation overall: An earlier analysis of roughly 570 of the donors reported 276 Gb of sequence data and 95 million to 120 million unique TCR beta sequences obtained from about 200 million T cells. An early release covering about 600 HLA-typed donors comprised approximately 290 gigabases of sequencing data and around 80 million unique TCR sequences. Of the roughly 420 genotyped donors, roughly 76% were placed in the genetic ancestry cluster associated with self-reported Caucasian donors. The study aimed to test whether cataloging public T cell receptors could reveal signatures of past pathogen exposure. The study profiled the T cell repertoires of 666 subjects by immunosequencing and related them to cytomegalovirus serostatus. In addition to the first cohort of around 670 subjects, a separate validation cohort of about 120 different subjects was used. The study combined high-throughput TCR immunosequencing, statistical association of individual TCRs with disease status, and machine learning to predict cytomegalovirus infection status. In a later analysis, previously published TCR beta repertoires from several hundred donors were re-analyzed and high-resolution HLA genotyping was added so that TCR occurrence patterns could be studied. Rather than using new phenotypic data, the later analysis identified candidate immune exposures from TCR beta sequences and from how often those sequences occurred across donors. An earlier analysis of about 600 of the donors used high-throughput TCR beta sequencing to judge whether each TCR beta V gene segment behaved as functional or pseudogenic. Donor age, sex, ethnicity and CMV serostatus were compiled together with the repertoire data. A later genetic analysis used genome-wide SNP genotypes for about three fifths of the 666 donors, treating that subset as a discovery cohort. Every discovery cohort repertoire had been produced on one sequencing platform. Both class I and class II loci were covered by HLA typing, at four-digit resolution. The number of donors typed differed by locus, with roughly 629-640 for A, B, C, DRB1 and DQB1, roughly 550 for DQA1, 600 to 610 for DPA1, and 472 for DPB1. A handful of DR-DQ haplotypes were handled as single units for association and clustering because linkage in the cohort was strong. Among roughly 400 genotyped donors of the cohort, an average of roughly 230,000 unique TCR beta nucleotide sequences was sequenced per donor, of which about 19% were non-productive.

The cohort consisted of 666 healthy bone marrow donors. At the time of sampling, every cohort member was nominally healthy, though immune exposures that went unrecorded were likely present. The donor tested CMV seronegative, placing the donor among the 352 seronegative members of the cohort. A peripheral blood sample was provided by each donor, and peripheral blood mononuclear cells were used for TCR beta sequencing. Genomic DNA was extracted from the blood cell samples with the Qiagen DNeasy Blood Extraction Kit. A note on this clone: What this receptor recognizes is not known. Base quality data are lacking; no much larger clone is found one base away.

Libraries were built with the immunoSEQ multiplex PCR assay. A mixture of 60 forward primers for TCR Vbeta segments and 13 reverse primers for TCR Jbeta segments was used in the multiplex PCR. A multiplex PCR assay on genomic DNA amplified the CDR3 region of rearranged TCR beta genes. Amplified TCR beta libraries were sequenced as 87-base-pair reads on the Illumina HiSeq System. The paper's data handling went like this. A later analysis tallied around 87 million unique TCR beta chains across the approximately 670 repertoires, and about 10 million of those chains were shared by two or more donors. A nearest-neighbor algorithm error-corrected the raw reads and collapsed the reads into unique sequences, merging closely related sequences to remove PCR and sequencing errors. To assign V, D and J gene segments, CDR3 sequences were aligned to IMGT reference sequences. Each retained sequence needed at least a six-nucleotide match to both a V gene segment and a J gene segment. Rearrangements were classified as productive when the CDR3 lacked stop codons and remained in frame with V and J, and all other rearrangements were classified as non-productive. CDR3 was defined according to IMGT convention as the region running from the second conserved V-encoded cysteine to the conserved J-encoded phenylalanine. In an earlier analysis of 550 to 650 of the donors, sequences lacking an unambiguous match to a single V gene segment were excluded. An earlier analysis of several hundred of the donors classified V segments as functional when productive rearrangements were above 56.7% and as segregating when the standard deviation between donors was above 5%. A statistical classification framework was built to diagnose cytomegalovirus status from the catalog of TCR beta chain sequences. In a later analysis, V and J genes were assigned by comparing TCR nucleotide sequences against IMGT/GENE-DB human TR gene sequences. A later analysis assigned CDR3 sequences and most-parsimonious VDJ recombination scenarios with the TCRdist pipeline. In a later analysis, every TCR beta chain was defined by the combination of its CDR3 amino acid sequence and its V-gene family, and reads without a unique V-gene family were dropped. In a later analysis, some 600 highly shared, low-generation-probability nucleotide sequences were removed to address suspected cross-contamination and a sequencing artifact. In a later analysis, a clonal expansion index was calculated for each public chain from normalized within-repertoire ranks of inferred template counts. Generation probabilities in a later analysis came from a VDJ recombination model fitted to out-of-frame rearrangements, and those results were checked against IGoR. In a later analysis, hypergeometric tests were used to score TCR-TCR, TCR-HLA and TCR-CMV co-occurrence, with a repertoire-size bias correction applied to TCR pairs. A later analysis estimated false discovery rates by permuting HLA or CMV assignments 20 times. In a later analysis, co-occurring TCRs were grouped with DBSCAN, and TCRdist sequence similarity was added when clustering was performed within HLA-allele-positive subsets. Repertoires with fewer than 30,000 or more than 120,000 public chains were left out of co-occurrence clustering, as were a handful of repertoires with anomalous nucleotide sharing. TCRdb took over this immuneACCESS table, retaining in-frame rearrangements with V and J assigned. Such tables are incomplete; in checked studies, under half of the missing clones stem from an unresolved V gene, and the remainder is unexplained. V and J calls and clone size follow that table, whereas D and trimming were derived from the DNA. This sample holds under 200,000 clones; around 82% were observed only once. The top ten clonotypes cover around 0.98% of the sample.

What the authors observed across the whole study: The study gave a list of some 150 TCR beta chains associated with cytomegalovirus. For the cohort, immune exposure information was limited to CMV serostatus. A cluster of highly shared sequence variants was judged likely to be a technical artifact of the sequencing pipeline. Because some donors lacked HLA typing at each locus, the association tests relied only on the typed subset. A later analysis found that TCR association rates varied across HLA loci, with DRB1 alleles showing the most associated TCRs and HLA-C alleles the fewest. A later analysis found that HLA-associated TCR beta chains were more clonally expanded and had lower generation probabilities than equally common non-associated chains. Several of the top co-occurrence clusters appeared to be linked to parvovirus B19, influenza, CMV and Epstein-Barr virus, according to a later analysis. Correlated functional status among segregating V segments might be attributable to linkage disequilibrium, but an unknown experimental factor could not be ruled out. A further reported finding was that TCR beta sequences accurately predicted the HLA-A and HLA-B alleles for most subjects in the first cohort. In this cohort, only TCR beta chains were sequenced, and detectable features were limited by the absence of alpha or paired-chain data. In a later genetic analysis, fewer N-insertions in productive TCRs were reported among donors in an Asian-associated ancestry cluster than the approximately 710-donor mean. Most TCR sequences were seen in very few donors, while some public TCRs were found in many individuals. Some IMGT-functional V segments, including TRBV6-2 and TRBV6-3, could not be distinguished by the 87-base-pair reads and were therefore excluded. In an earlier analysis of under 600 of the donors, most TCR beta V segments were observed in productive rearrangements about 87% or about 30% of the time, broadly matching IMGT annotations. Specific HLA alleles were associated with more than 15,000 TCR beta sequences at a false discovery rate of 0.05 in a later analysis. About 17 rarely observed V segments, including chromosome 9 orphons, were excluded from the earlier analysis of some 590 of the donors because counts were too low. Cytomegalovirus status was reported to be diagnosed by the classifier with high specificity and sensitivity in both the original and validation cohorts. According to the authors, the approach could potentially be generalized to other disease states and immunological phenotypes. Sequencing depth was assumed to be roughly uniform across donors in the presence/absence analyses, though that assumption may not hold. A later analysis found that most CMV-associated TCR beta chains appeared HLA-restricted, with HLA associations seemingly driven largely by CMV exposure. A later genetic analysis associated a missense DCLRE1C variant with V-gene and J-gene trimming of TCR beta chains, and an independent cohort replicated the association. In vitro tests confirmed that a few of the cytomegalovirus-associated TCR beta chains recognize cytomegalovirus antigens. Assigning TCR associations to individual alleles was difficult when HLA alleles, especially DR and DQ, strongly co-occurred.

From its cysteine to its phenylalanine, the CDR3 spans 16 amino acids. Only the CDR3 DNA stays, 48 bases, in frame from base 1. Relative to germline, V is missing 1 base and J is missing 3 bases, with 7 bases of the junction outside any gene match. CDR1 SGHRS and CDR2 YFSETQ were looked up in the germline V gene. The receptor chain draws on TRBV5-1 and TRBJ2-1, and TRBD2 matches 7 of the central bases. Sequencing used PBMCs. This TCR came from a man aged 25-40 years in good health and CMV-seronegative. For the CDR3, the sequence is CASSLMPGGDYNEQFF. The nucleotides read TGCGCCAGCAGCTTGATGCCGGGAGGAGACTACAATGAGCAGTTCTTC.